This T cell receptor (beta chain) was obtained from a study of control samples from healthy donors and cancer patients. TCRdb's table, derived via immunoSEQ multiplex PCR, lists solely in-frame clones and lacks some. Of about 7,400 clones in the sample, approximately 77% are singletons; the top ten hold less than 35%. CDR3 length: 15 amino acids. V shed 3 bases and J 4 bases; nucleotides not matched to a gene: 8. Germline loops: CDR1 SGDLS, CDR2 YYNGEE. The chain uses TRBV9 and TRBJ2-5; 8 nucleotides agree with TRBD2. Sample: PBMCs. This TCR was sampled from an older man with lung cancer. The chain's CDR3 is CASSAQGLATETQYF. The CDR3 DNA sequence: TGTGCCAGCAGCGCCCAAGGACTAGCCACAGAGACCCAGTACTTC.